This is a list of T cell receptor beta chains from one sample in a study of CD8+CD57+ T cells in acquired aplastic anemia. In TCRdb, the reads were re-called with MiXCR into one record per CDR3 protein. The sample lists more than 150,000 distinct CDR3 sequences, approximately 49% seen once, with around 2.7% in the top ten. Sequencing was performed on sorted CD4+, CD8+, or CD8+CD57+ T cells (not recorded which) from PBMCs. These receptors were obtained from a human donor in good health. CDR3s include the opening cysteine and the closing phenylalanine or tryptophan. The order of the fields is CDR3 length, clone size, D gene, J gene, V gene, CDR3 protein, CDR3 DNA. The D gene is left open where the match is weak. Some rows mark clone size as missing; the rest say once, few, many or name a class of expanded clone.

cdr3_length: 13
clone_size: many
d_call: NA
j_call: TRBJ1-5
v_call: TRBV6-2/TRBV6-3
cdr3_aa: CASSYGRNQPQHF
cdr3_nt: TGTGCCAGCAGTTACGGGAGAAATCAGCCCCAGCATTTT

cdr3_length: 16
clone_size: many
d_call: NA
j_call: TRBJ2-5
v_call: TRBV2
cdr3_aa: CASSERVRQGQETQYF
cdr3_nt: TGTGCCAGCAGTGAAAGGGTGAGACAAGGCCAAGAGACCCAGTACTTC

cdr3_length: 15
clone_size: NA
d_call: TRBD2
j_call: TRBJ2-1
v_call: TRBV2
cdr3_aa: CASRDPGLARDEQFF
cdr3_nt: TGTGCCAGCAGGGATCCCGGACTAGCGAGGGATGAGCAGTTCTTC

cdr3_length: 15
clone_size: NA
d_call: TRBD2
j_call: TRBJ2-7
v_call: TRBV20-1
cdr3_aa: CSARGSGRAMYEQYF
cdr3_nt: TGCAGTGCTAGAGGTAGCGGGAGGGCCATGTACGAGCAGTACTTC

cdr3_length: 11
clone_size: NA
d_call: NA
j_call: TRBJ2-5
v_call: TRBV2
cdr3_aa: CASDLVETQYF
cdr3_nt: TGTGCCAGCGACCTTGTGGAGACCCAATACTTC

cdr3_length: 12
clone_size: few
d_call: NA
j_call: TRBJ2-7
v_call: TRBV7-9
cdr3_aa: CASSSSPYEQYF
cdr3_nt: TGTGCCAGCAGCTCAAGCCCCTACGAGCAGTACTTC

cdr3_length: 13
clone_size: NA
d_call: NA
j_call: TRBJ1-6
v_call: TRBV2
cdr3_aa: CASRGTRSSPLHF
cdr3_nt: TGTGCCAGCAGGGGGACCAGGAGTTCACCCCTCCACTTT

cdr3_length: 12
clone_size: NA
d_call: NA
j_call: TRBJ2-3
v_call: TRBV28
cdr3_aa: CASSIIADTQYF
cdr3_nt: TGTGCCAGCAGTATAATAGCAGATACGCAGTATTTT

cdr3_length: 16
clone_size: many
d_call: NA
j_call: TRBJ2-2
v_call: TRBV7-2
cdr3_aa: CASSLGVPGHTGELFF
cdr3_nt: TGTGCCAGCAGCTTGGGGGTACCGGGACACACCGGGGAGCTGTTTTTT

cdr3_length: 13
clone_size: NA
d_call: NA
j_call: TRBJ1-1
v_call: TRBV15
cdr3_aa: CATSRDRGWVAFF
cdr3_nt: TGTGCCACCAGCAGAGATCGGGGCTGGGTCGCTTTCTTT

cdr3_length: 13
clone_size: NA
d_call: NA
j_call: TRBJ2-6
v_call: TRBV7-2
cdr3_aa: CASDSSGANVLTF
cdr3_nt: TGTGCCAGCGACAGCTCTGGGGCCAACGTCCTGACTTTC